This T cell receptor (beta chain) was profiled in a study of CD4 T cells in relation to SARS-CoV-2 and coronaviruses (dated by TCRdb to the early 2020s). Study-wide context: Shared crossreactive spike epitopes were mapped to their HLA restriction using patient-derived lymphoblastoid cell lines. A different, Illumina-based TCR-beta assay was used to sequence expansion assays from other donors in the study. At the level of individual TCR clonotypes, the study measured memory CD4+ T cell crossreactivity between SARS-CoV-2 spike protein and common cold coronavirus spike proteins. The Adaptive Biotechnologies TCR-sequencing kit was used for samples from three pre-COVID donors and for the naive versus memory experiments, whereas the other data were Illumina-based. General conclusions and limits of the study: Because no donor provided both pre-pandemic and post-infection samples, tracing the source of pre-existing responses was limited. Crossreactive clones showed significantly weaker SARS-CoV-2-driven expansion than monoreactive clones, consistent with antigenic imprinting. About 65% of donors had memory CD4+ clonotypes that crossrecognized SARS-CoV-2 and at least one common cold coronavirus spike. Sequencing of naive versus memory cells indicated that the assay detects memory recall responses, not primary responses primed during culture. Small numbers of patients and of tested TCRs were a limitation of the study. Because the crossreactivity analysis focused on spike protein, crossreactivity against other viral proteins was not assessed.

This clone has just one count. What antigen it recognizes has not been identified. Per-base qualities were not stored, and no clone one base away is much larger. Deep-resolution immunoSEQ TCR-beta sequencing was performed on DNA from uncultured naive and memory CD4+ T cells. As for the authors' bioinformatics: Preprocessing removed nonproductive sequences and CDR3s not starting with C, not ending with F or W, or shorter than 7 amino acids. Cultured and uncultured naive and memory CD4+ repertoires were searched for previously identified spike- and CEF-reactive CDR3s. CDR3 homology was measured as pairwise Levenshtein distance, computed with the stringdist R package after trimming three terminal residues from each end. Entries here come from immuneACCESS through TCRdb and include only in-frame sequences with V and J called. Some clones fail to appear in such tables; in the studies checked, an unresolved V gene covers under half of the shortfall, and the cause of the remainder is unknown. D and trimming were read from the DNA, whereas the V and J calls and clone size are those reported in that table. This sample lists 60,000 or so clones; over 90% were detected once. In total, the top ten clones hold roughly 0.14% of the sample.

Trimming costs V 6 bases and J 0 bases, and their ends lie 11 bases apart. The germline V gene (reference sequence) yields LNHDA for CDR1 and SQIVND for CDR2. Including cysteine and phenylalanine, the CDR3 has 14 amino acids. Solely the CDR3 DNA is kept, with 42 bases framed from the first base. CD4+ T cells from unexposed donors were collected before the COVID-19 pandemic (2011-2018). Naive and memory CD4+ T cells were separated from cryopreserved PBMCs by CD4 enrichment followed by EasySep naive CD4+ T cell enrichment. The leukapheresis product for the unexposed donors was obtained through commercial purchase. PBMCs were isolated from leukapheresis product or whole blood by Ficoll-Paque PLUS gradient centrifugation. PBMCs were either used fresh in the expansion assay or cryopreserved at -140 degrees C. The QIAamp Micro DNA Kit was used to extract genomic DNA from the CD4+ T cells.

The sequence was collected from a human donor in good health. This chain is built from TRBV19 and TRBJ2-5; the best D guess is TRBD2, with 5 bases matching. The sample consisted of naive CD4+ T cells from PBMCs. This specimen's cell subset or site label, per the study, means: naive CD4+ T cells isolated by negative enrichment. In nucleotides, the sequence is TGTGCCAGTAGCACTGACGGGAACCAAGAGACCCAGTACTTC. It translates to CASSTDGNQETQYF.